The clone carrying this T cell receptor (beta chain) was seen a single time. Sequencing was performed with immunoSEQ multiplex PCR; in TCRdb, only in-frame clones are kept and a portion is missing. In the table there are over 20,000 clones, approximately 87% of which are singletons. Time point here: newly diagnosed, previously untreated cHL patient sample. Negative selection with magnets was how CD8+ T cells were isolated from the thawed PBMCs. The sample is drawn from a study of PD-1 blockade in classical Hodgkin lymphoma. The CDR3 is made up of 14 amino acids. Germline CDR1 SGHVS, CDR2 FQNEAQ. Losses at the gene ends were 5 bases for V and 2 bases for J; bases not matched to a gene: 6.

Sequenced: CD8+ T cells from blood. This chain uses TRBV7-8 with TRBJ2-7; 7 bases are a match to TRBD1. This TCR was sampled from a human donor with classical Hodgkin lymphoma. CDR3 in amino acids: CASSLRDRTYEQYF. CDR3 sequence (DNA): TGTGCCAGCAGCCTCCGGGACAGAACCTACGAGCAGTACTTC.